This TCR beta chain was identified in a study of cytomegalovirus exposure and HLA in healthy donors (TCRdb year 2017). About the full investigation: According to an earlier analysis of several hundred of the donors, 200 million or so T cells yielded over 90 million unique TCR beta sequences and about 300 Gb of sequence data. Approximately 310 gigabases of sequencing data and approximately 80 million unique TCR sequences were included in an early release covering roughly 700 HLA-typed donors. Among the roughly 400 genotyped donors, around 79% belonged to the genetic ancestry cluster associated with self-reported Caucasian donors. The study aimed to test whether signatures of past pathogen exposure could be identified by cataloging public T cell receptors. Using immunosequencing, the study profiled T cell repertoires from about 620 subjects and related those repertoires to cytomegalovirus serostatus. In addition to the first cohort of several hundred subjects, a separate validation cohort of approximately 110 different subjects was used. To predict cytomegalovirus infection status, the study brought together high-throughput TCR immunosequencing, statistical association of individual TCRs with disease status, and machine learning. To study patterns of TCR occurrence, a later analysis re-analyzed previously published TCR beta repertoires from around 700 donors and added high-resolution HLA genotyping. In the later analysis, no new phenotypic data were used to find candidate immune exposures; instead, reliance was placed on TCR beta sequences and their occurrence across donors. An earlier analysis of about 600 of the donors used high-throughput TCR beta sequencing to judge whether each TCR beta V gene segment behaved as functional or pseudogenic. Donor age, sex, ethnicity and CMV serostatus were compiled together with the repertoire data. Genome-wide SNP genotypes for about 65% of the roughly 670 donors were used in a later genetic analysis, which treated that subset as a discovery cohort. All discovery cohort repertoires had been generated using a single sequencing platform. HLA typing included class I and class II loci at four-digit resolution. Typing coverage differed by locus: A, B, C, DRB1 and DQB1 were typed in roughly 620-630 donors, DQA1 in about 550, DPA1 in around 580, and DPB1 in 450 to 480. Four to six DR-DQ haplotypes were handled as single units for association and clustering, since linkage in the cohort was strong. Among roughly 400 genotyped donors of the cohort, an average of roughly 230,000 unique TCR beta nucleotide sequences was sequenced per donor, of which about 18% were non-productive.

The cohort was made up of approximately 670 healthy bone marrow donors. At the time of sampling, every cohort member was nominally healthy, though immune exposures that went unrecorded were likely present. The donor tested CMV seronegative, placing the donor among the roughly 350 seronegative members of the cohort. Every donor gave a peripheral blood sample, and the peripheral blood mononuclear cells from that sample were used for TCR beta sequencing. Genomic DNA was extracted from the blood cell samples with the Qiagen DNeasy Blood Extraction Kit. The receptor library was made with the immunoSEQ multiplex PCR assay. A mixture of 60 forward primers for TCR Vbeta segments and 13 reverse primers for TCR Jbeta segments was used in the multiplex PCR. Amplification of the CDR3 region of rearranged TCR beta genes was performed with a multiplex PCR assay on genomic DNA. Amplified TCR beta libraries were sequenced as 87-base-pair reads on the Illumina HiSeq System. For the original study's pipeline: In a later analysis, some 80 million unique TCR beta chains were counted across the 690 or so repertoires, and around 10 million of these chains were shared by at least two donors. Raw reads were error-corrected and collapsed into unique sequences by a nearest-neighbor algorithm in which closely related sequences were merged to remove PCR and sequencing errors. Alignment of CDR3 sequences to IMGT reference sequences was used to assign V, D and J gene segments. For a sequence to be retained, at least a six-nucleotide match to both a V gene segment and a J gene segment was required. A rearrangement was called productive if the CDR3 had no stop codons and remained in frame with V and J, and every other rearrangement was called non-productive. CDR3 was defined according to IMGT convention as the region running from the second conserved V-encoded cysteine to the conserved J-encoded phenylalanine. The earlier analysis of some 540 of the donors excluded any sequence lacking an unambiguous match to a single V gene segment. In an earlier analysis of approximately 590 of the donors, a V segment was called functional when productive rearrangements were above 56.7%, and segregating when the standard deviation between donors exceeded 5%. A statistical classification framework was developed to diagnose cytomegalovirus status using the catalog of TCR beta chain sequences. V and J gene assignment, in a later analysis, came from comparing TCR nucleotide sequences with IMGT/GENE-DB human TR gene sequences. A later analysis assigned CDR3 sequences and most-parsimonious VDJ recombination scenarios with the TCRdist pipeline. In a later analysis, every TCR beta chain was defined by the combination of its CDR3 amino acid sequence and its V-gene family, and reads without a unique V-gene family were dropped. As a way to deal with suspected cross-contamination and a sequencing artifact, a later analysis dropped hundreds of nucleotide sequences that were highly shared and had low generation probability. For each public chain, a later analysis derived a clonal expansion index from normalized ranks of inferred template counts within each repertoire. A later analysis computed generation probabilities with a VDJ recombination model fitted to out-of-frame rearrangements, and checked the results against IGoR. Hypergeometric tests were used in a later analysis to score TCR-TCR, TCR-HLA and TCR-CMV co-occurrence, with a repertoire-size bias correction applied to the TCR pairs. To estimate false discovery rates, a later analysis permuted the HLA or CMV assignments 20 times. In a later analysis, co-occurring TCRs were grouped with DBSCAN, and TCRdist sequence similarity was added when clustering was performed within HLA-allele-positive subsets. For co-occurrence clustering, repertoires with fewer than 30,000 or more than 120,000 public chains were excluded, along with four to six repertoires with anomalous nucleotide sharing. This immuneACCESS table, as held by TCRdb, lists in-frame sequences with V and J called but not all clones. Of the missing ones, under half trace to an unresolved V gene in checked studies; the others have no known cause. Clonal size and the V and J genes are those of that table, whereas D and trimming came from the DNA. The sample records some 69,000 clones, under 85% of which are singletons. The ten largest clones add up to less than 3.5% of the sample.

Broad study findings and their caveats: The cohort was sequenced for TCR beta chains only, and without alpha or paired-chain data the features that could be detected were limited. Assigning TCR associations to individual alleles was difficult when HLA alleles, especially DR and DQ, strongly co-occurred. Linkage disequilibrium might explain the correlated functional status among segregating V segments, but an unknown experimental factor could not be excluded. A later analysis found that HLA-associated TCR beta chains were more clonally expanded and had lower generation probabilities than equally common non-associated chains. According to a later analysis, TCR association rates differed among HLA loci, with DRB1 alleles showing the most associated TCRs and HLA-C alleles showing the fewest. A further reported finding was that TCR beta sequences accurately predicted the HLA-A and HLA-B alleles for most subjects in the first cohort. A cluster of highly shared sequence variants was judged likely to represent a technical artifact of the sequencing pipeline. A later analysis associated 16,951 TCR beta sequences with specific HLA alleles at a false discovery rate of 0.05. An earlier analysis of approximately 570 of the donors showed that most TCR beta V segments appeared in productive rearrangements either about 90% or about 30% of the time, which broadly matched IMGT annotations. Presence/absence analyses assumed roughly uniform sequencing depth across donors, an assumption that may not hold. In the study, approximately 160 TCR beta chains were listed as associated with cytomegalovirus. In a later genetic analysis, a missense DCLRE1C variant was associated with V-gene and J-gene trimming of TCR beta chains, and the association was replicated in an independent cohort. According to a later analysis, most CMV-associated TCR beta chains appeared to be HLA-restricted, and the HLA associations seemed to be driven largely by CMV exposure. According to a later genetic analysis, donors in an Asian-associated ancestry cluster had fewer N-insertions in productive TCRs than the approximately 710-donor mean. The only immune exposure information available for the cohort was CMV serostatus. Because some donors lacked HLA typing at each locus, the association tests relied only on the typed subset. Over 15 rarely observed V segments, including chromosome 9 orphons, were excluded from the earlier analysis of a few hundred of the donors because counts were too low. In both the original and validation cohorts, the classifier was reported to diagnose cytomegalovirus status with high specificity and sensitivity. While some public TCRs were present in many individuals, most TCR sequences turned up only very rarely across donors. According to the authors, the approach could potentially be generalized to other disease states and immunological phenotypes. Several of the top co-occurrence clusters appeared to be linked to parvovirus B19, influenza, CMV and Epstein-Barr virus, according to a later analysis. In vitro tests confirmed that a few of the cytomegalovirus-associated TCR beta chains recognize cytomegalovirus antigens.

Remarks on this clone: The specificity of this receptor is unknown. No base-level quality is on record; no much larger clone is a single base apart.

This receptor was taken from a woman aged 25 to 39 in good health and CMV-seronegative. The sequenced sample was PBMCs.

This receptor carries the CDR3 CARSLGDRDYNYGYTF. The nucleotide sequence reads as follows: TGTGCCAGAAGCTTGGGGGACAGGGACTATAACTATGGCTACACCTTC. The sequence is built from TRBV5-3 and TRBJ1-2; 9 junctional bases match TRBD1. TRBV5-3 is recorded as an ORF, its role being uncertain. The cysteine opens and the phenylalanine closes a CDR3 of 16 amino acids. Only CDR3 DNA is held: 48 bases, read in frame from base 1. The germline V and J ends show losses of 0 bases and 1 base respectively, and no gene match explains 4 bases of the junction.